This T cell receptor (beta chain) was retrieved from a study of blood T cell repertoires in COVID-19. Source study methods: Amplification of reference gene primers was used by the study to estimate nucleated cell counts. Libraries were prepared by immunoSEQ multiplex PCR; TCRdb keeps only in-frame clonotypes and omits some of them. V and J calls and clone size are those listed in that table; D and trimming were worked out from the DNA. The profile shows about 160,000 clones, approximately 79% of them singletons. The V gene's germline CDR1 is SQVTM and CDR2 ANQGSEA. The CDR3 has 15 residues. V was shortened by 3 bases and J by 4 bases, with 16 bases between the two germline ends.

The chain is built from TRBV29-1 and TRBJ2-1; perhaps TRBD1 as D (6 bases). What was sequenced was peripheral blood. The origin of this receptor is a woman in her 40s with COVID-19, enrolled during active disease. Here the CDR3 reads CSVDSTGSLYNEQFF. In DNA, the CDR3 is TGCAGCGTTGATTCGACAGGTAGCCTGTACAATGAGCAGTTCTTC.